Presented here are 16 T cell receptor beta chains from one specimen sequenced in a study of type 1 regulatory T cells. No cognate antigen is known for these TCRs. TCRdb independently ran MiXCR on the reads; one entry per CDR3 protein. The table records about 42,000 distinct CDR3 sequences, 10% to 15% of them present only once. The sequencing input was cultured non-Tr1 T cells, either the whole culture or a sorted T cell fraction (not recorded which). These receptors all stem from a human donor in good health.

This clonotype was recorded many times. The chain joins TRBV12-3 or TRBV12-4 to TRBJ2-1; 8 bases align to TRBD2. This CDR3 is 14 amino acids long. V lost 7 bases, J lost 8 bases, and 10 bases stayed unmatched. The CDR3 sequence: CASNHNGRAYEQFF. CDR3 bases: TGTGCCAGCAACCATAACGGGAGGGCCTATGAGCAGTTCTTC.

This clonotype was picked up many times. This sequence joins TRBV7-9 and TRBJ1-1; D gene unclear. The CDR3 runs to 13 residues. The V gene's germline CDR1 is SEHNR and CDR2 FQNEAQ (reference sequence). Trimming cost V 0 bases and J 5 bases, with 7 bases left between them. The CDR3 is CASSLAGRTEAFF. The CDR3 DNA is TGTGCCAGCAGCTTAGCAGGGAGGACTGAAGCTTTCTTT. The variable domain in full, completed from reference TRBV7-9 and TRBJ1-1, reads DTGVSQNPRHKITKRGQNVTFRCDPISEHNRLYWYRQTLGQGPEFLTYFQNEAQLEKSRLLSDRFSAERPKGSFSTLEIQRTEQGDSAMYLCASSLAGRTEAFFGQGTRLTVV.

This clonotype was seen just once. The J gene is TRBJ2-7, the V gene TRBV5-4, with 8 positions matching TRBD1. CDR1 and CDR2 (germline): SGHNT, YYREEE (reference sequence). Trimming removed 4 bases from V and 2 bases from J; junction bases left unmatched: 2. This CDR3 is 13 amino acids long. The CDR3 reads CASSQTGAYEQYF. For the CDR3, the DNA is TGTGCCAGCAGCCAGACAGGGGCCTACGAGCAGTACTTC.

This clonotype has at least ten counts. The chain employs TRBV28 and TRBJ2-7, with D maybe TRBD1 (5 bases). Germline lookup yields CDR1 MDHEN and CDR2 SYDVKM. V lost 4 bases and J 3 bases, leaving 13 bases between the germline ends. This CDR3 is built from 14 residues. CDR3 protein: CASSSTATLYEQYF. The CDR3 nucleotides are TGTGCCAGCAGTTCGACAGCAACTCTCTACGAGCAGTACTTC. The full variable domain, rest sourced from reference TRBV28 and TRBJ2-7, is DVKVTQSSRYLVKRTGEKVFLECVQDMDHENMFWYRQDPGLGLRLIYFSYDVKMKEKGDIPEGYSVSREKKERFSLILESASTNQTSMYLCASSSTATLYEQYFGPGTRLTVT.

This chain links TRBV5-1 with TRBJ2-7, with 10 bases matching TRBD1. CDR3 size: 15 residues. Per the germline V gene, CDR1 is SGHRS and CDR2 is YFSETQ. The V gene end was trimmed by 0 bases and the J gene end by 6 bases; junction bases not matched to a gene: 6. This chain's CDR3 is CASSLVGTGDPEQYF. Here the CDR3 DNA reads TGCGCCAGCAGCTTGGTTGGGACAGGGGACCCCGAGCAGTACTTC. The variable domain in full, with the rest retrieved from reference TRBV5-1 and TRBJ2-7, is KAGVTQTPRYLIKTRGQQVTLSCSPISGHRSVSWYQQTPGQGLQFLFEYFSETQRNKGNFPGRFSGRQFSNSRSEMNVSTLELGDSALYLCASSLVGTGDPEQYFGPGTRLTVT.

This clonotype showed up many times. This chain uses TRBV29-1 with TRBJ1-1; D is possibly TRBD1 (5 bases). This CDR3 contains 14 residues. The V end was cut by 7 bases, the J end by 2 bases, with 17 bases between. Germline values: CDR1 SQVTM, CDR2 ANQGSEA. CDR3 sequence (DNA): TGCAGCGCCAAAATGGGCAGGGTCAACACTGAAGCTTTCTTT. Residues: CSAKMGRVNTEAFF. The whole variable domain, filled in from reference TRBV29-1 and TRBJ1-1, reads SAVISQKPSRDICQRGTSLTIQCQVDSQVTMMFWYRQQPGQSLTLIATANQGSEATYESGFVIDKFPISRPNLTFSTLTVSNMSPEDSSIYLCSAKMGRVNTEAFFGQGTRLTVV.

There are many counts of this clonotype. CDR3 loop: CASSTPGGRAYNEQFF. For the CDR3, the DNA is TGTGCCAGCAGCACCCCGGGAGGTAGGGCCTACAATGAGCAGTTCTTC. The genes are TRBV12-3 or TRBV12-4 and TRBJ2-1; 7 bases are a match to TRBD2. CDR3 length: 16 amino acids. The J segment lost 2 bases and the V segment lost 6 bases, leaving 10 bases of the junction unmatched.

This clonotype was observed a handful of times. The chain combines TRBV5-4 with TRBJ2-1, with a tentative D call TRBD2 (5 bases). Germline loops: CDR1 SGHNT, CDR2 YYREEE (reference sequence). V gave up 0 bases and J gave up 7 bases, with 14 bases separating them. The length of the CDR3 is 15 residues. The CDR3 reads CASSLGGGRLNEQFF. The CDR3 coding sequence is TGTGCCAGCAGCTTGGGCGGAGGAAGATTAAATGAGCAGTTCTTC.

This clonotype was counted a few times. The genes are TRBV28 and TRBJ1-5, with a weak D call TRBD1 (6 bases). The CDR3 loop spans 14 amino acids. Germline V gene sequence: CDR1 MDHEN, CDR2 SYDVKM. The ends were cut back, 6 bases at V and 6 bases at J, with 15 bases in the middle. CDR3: CASSLTGPRQPQHF. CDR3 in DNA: TGTGCCAGCAGCCTGACAGGTCCACGTCAGCCCCAGCATTTT.

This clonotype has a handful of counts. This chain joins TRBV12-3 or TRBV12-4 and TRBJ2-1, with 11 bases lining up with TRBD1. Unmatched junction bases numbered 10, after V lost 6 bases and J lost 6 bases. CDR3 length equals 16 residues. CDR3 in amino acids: CASRNLGQGALNEQFF. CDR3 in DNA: TGTGCCAGCAGGAATCTCGGACAGGGGGCCCTCAATGAGCAGTTCTTC.

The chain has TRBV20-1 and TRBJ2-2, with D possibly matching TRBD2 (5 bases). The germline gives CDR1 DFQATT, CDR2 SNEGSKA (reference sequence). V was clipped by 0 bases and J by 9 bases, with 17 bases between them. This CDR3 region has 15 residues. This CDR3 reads CSARDRTPRGRELFF. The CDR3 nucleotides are TGCAGTGCTAGAGATCGGACTCCTCGTGGGAGGGAGCTGTTTTTT.

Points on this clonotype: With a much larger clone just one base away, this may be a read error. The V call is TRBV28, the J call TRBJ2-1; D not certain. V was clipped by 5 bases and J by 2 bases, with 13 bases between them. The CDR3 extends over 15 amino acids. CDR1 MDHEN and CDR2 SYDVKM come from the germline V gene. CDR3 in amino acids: CASSGWVEPYNEQFF. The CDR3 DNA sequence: TGTGCCAGCAGTGGGTGGGTGGAGCCCTACAATGAGCAGTTCTTC.

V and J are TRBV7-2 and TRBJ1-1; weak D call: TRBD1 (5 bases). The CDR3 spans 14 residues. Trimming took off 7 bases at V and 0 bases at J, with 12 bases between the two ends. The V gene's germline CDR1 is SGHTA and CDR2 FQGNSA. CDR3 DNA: TGTGCCAGCACCAGACAGAGCTTGAACACTGAAGCTTTCTTT. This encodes CASTRQSLNTEAFF.

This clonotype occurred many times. The CDR3 DNA sequence: TGCAGTGCTAGACTGGGGTCCTCTGGAAACACCATATATTTT. Translation gives CSARLGSSGNTIYF. The rearrangement uses TRBV20-1 and TRBJ1-3; D gene ambiguous. Per germline, CDR1 DFQATT and CDR2 SNEGSKA (reference sequence). This CDR3 is built from 14 residues. V was clipped by 2 bases and J by 0 bases, with 8 bases between them.

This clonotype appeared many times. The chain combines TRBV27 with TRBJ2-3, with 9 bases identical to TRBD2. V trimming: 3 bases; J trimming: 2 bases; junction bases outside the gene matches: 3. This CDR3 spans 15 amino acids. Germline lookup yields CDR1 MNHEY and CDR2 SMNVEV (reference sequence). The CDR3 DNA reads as TGTGCCAGCAGTTTCCGCGGGAGGGCCACAGATACGCAGTATTTT. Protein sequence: CASSFRGRATDTQYF.

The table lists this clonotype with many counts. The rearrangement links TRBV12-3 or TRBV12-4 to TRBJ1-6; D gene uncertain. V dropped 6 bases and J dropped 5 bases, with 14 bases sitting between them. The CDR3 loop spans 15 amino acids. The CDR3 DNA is TGTGCCAGCAGCAATCCTGTCCGCGATAATTCACCCCTCCACTTT. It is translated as CASSNPVRDNSPLHF.